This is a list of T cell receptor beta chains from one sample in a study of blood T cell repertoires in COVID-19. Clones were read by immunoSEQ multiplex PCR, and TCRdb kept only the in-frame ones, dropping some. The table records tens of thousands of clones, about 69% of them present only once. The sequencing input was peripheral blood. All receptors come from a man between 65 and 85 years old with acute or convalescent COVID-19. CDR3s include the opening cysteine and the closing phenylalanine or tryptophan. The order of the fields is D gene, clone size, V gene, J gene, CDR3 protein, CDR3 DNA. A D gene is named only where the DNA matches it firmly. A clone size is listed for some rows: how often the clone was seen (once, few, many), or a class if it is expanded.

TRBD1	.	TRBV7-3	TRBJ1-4	CASTIQGDHEKLFF	TGTGCCAGCACCATACAGGGGGATCATGAAAAACTGTTTTTT
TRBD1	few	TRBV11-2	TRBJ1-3	CASSPGQGAGNTIYF	TGTGCCAGCAGCCCGGGACAGGGGGCTGGAAACACCATATATTTT
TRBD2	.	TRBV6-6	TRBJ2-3	CASSHLTSGRTTDTQYF	TGTGCCAGCAGTCACCTGACTAGCGGGAGGACCACAGATACGCAGTATTTT
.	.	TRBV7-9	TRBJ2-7	CASSPQGLPLQYF	TGTGCCAGCAGCCCACAGGGATTACCGCTGCAGTACTTC
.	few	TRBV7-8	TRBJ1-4	CASSLGTATNEKLFF	TGTGCCAGCAGCTTAGGGACAGCAACTAATGAAAAACTGTTTTTT
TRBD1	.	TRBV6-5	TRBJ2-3	CASSSDRGLTDTQYF	TGTGCCAGCAGTTCGGACAGGGGGCTCACAGATACGCAGTATTTT
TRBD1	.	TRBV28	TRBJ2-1	CASSLEWTGQFF	TGTGCCAGCAGTTTAGAGTGGACAGGGCAGTTCTTC
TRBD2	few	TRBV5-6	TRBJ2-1	CASSFPLAGGGSEQFF	TGTGCCAGCAGCTTCCCACTAGCGGGAGGTGGTAGTGAGCAGTTCTTC
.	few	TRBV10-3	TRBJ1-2	CAISEQEYGYTF	TGTGCCATCAGTGAACAGGAGTACGGCTACACCTTC
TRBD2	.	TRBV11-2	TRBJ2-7	CASSFGTSGNYEQYF	TGTGCCAGCAGCTTCGGGACTAGCGGGAACTACGAGCAGTACTTC
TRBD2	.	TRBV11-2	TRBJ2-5	CASSTRGLAGVRETQYF	TGTGCCAGCAGCACCCGGGGACTAGCGGGAGTGCGGGAGACCCAGTACTTC
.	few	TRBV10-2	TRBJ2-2	CASSAFSGGAGELFF	TGCGCCAGCAGTGCGTTTAGCGGCGGGGCCGGGGAGCTGTTTTTT
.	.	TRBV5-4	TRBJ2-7	CASSPEGLEGEQYF	TGTGCCAGCAGCCCGGAGGGGCTTGAGGGCGAGCAGTACTTC
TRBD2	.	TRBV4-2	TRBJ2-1	CASSQDSGRGGGYNEQFF	TGTGCCAGCAGCCAAGATTCGGGGCGAGGCGGGGGCTACAATGAGCAGTTCTTC
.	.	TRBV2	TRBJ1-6	CASSDRDNSPLHF	TGTGCCAGCAGTGACAGGGATAATTCACCCCTCCACTTT
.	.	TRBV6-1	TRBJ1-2	CASSESGRANYGYTF	TGTGCCAGCAGTGAAAGCGGCAGAGCTAACTATGGCTACACCTTC
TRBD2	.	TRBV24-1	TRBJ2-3	CATSDPSGVVGYF	TGTGCCACCAGTGACCCCAGCGGGGTGGTGGGGTATTTT
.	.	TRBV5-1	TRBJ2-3	CASSLAADPSTDTQYF	TGCGCCAGCAGCTTGGCAGCGGATCCTAGCACAGATACGCAGTATTTT
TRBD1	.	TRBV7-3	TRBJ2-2	CASRGQGGTGELFF	TGTGCCAGCAGGGGACAGGGAGGGACCGGGGAGCTGTTTTTT
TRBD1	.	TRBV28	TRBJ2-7	CASSLYGQGAGVEQYF	TGTGCCAGCAGTTTATACGGACAGGGGGCTGGCGTCGAGCAGTACTTC
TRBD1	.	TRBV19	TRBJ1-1	CASNRDRMNTEAFF	TGTGCCAGTAATCGGGACAGGATGAACACTGAAGCTTTCTTT
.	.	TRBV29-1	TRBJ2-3	CSVEAFIEDTQYF	TGCAGCGTTGAGGCATTCATCGAAGATACGCAGTATTTT
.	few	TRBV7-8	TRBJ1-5	CASSLSGDFNQPQHF	TGTGCCAGCAGCCTATCCGGGGACTTCAATCAGCCCCAGCATTTT
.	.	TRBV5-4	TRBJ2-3	CASSLFSADTQYF	TGTGCCAGCAGCTTGTTCTCGGCAGATACGCAGTATTTT
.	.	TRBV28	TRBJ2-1	CASSRLVVGYNEQFF	TGTGCCAGCAGTCGACTAGTGGTTGGCTACAATGAGCAGTTCTTC
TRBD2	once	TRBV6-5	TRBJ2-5	CASRGGSSLQETQYF	TGTGCCAGCAGGGGAGGGAGTAGCTTGCAAGAGACCCAGTACTTC
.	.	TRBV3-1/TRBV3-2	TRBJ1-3	CASSPYRGTGNTIYF	TGTGCCAGCAGCCCCTACCGAGGGACTGGAAACACCATATATTTT
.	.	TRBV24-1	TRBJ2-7	CATSDRYEQYF	TGTGCCACCAGTGACAGGTACGAGCAGTACTTC
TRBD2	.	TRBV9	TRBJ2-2	CASSLGLAGASGELFF	TGTGCCAGCAGCTTGGGACTAGCGGGTGCCTCCGGGGAGCTGTTTTTT
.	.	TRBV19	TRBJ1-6	CASSIALRGSSYNSPLHF	TGTGCCAGTAGTATTGCCCTCCGGGGAAGCTCCTATAATTCACCCCTCCACTTT
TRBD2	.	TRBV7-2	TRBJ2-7	CASSPRASGSIEQYF	TGTGCCAGCAGCCCCCGGGCTAGCGGGAGTATCGAGCAGTACTTC
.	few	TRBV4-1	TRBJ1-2	CASSQGRMGSYGYTF	TGCGCCAGCAGCCAAGGGCGGATGGGGAGCTATGGCTACACCTTC
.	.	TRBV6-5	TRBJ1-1	CASTSGHLEAFF	TGTGCCAGCACTTCGGGACACCTTGAAGCTTTCTTT
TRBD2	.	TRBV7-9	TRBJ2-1	CASSLLAAYNEQFF	TGTGCCAGCAGCCTACTAGCGGCCTACAATGAGCAGTTCTTC
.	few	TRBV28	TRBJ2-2	CAIQSYTGELFF	TGTGCCATCCAGTCGTACACCGGGGAGCTGTTTTTT
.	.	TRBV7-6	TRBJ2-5	CASSFLQETQYF	TGTGCCAGCAGCTTTCTCCAAGAGACCCAGTACTTC